The sequence of this TCR beta chain was determined in a study of T cell repertoires in cytomegalovirus infection. The V end was cut by 3 bases, the J end by 8 bases, with 10 bases between. The CDR3 spans 12 residues. This clonotype occurred a few times. The antigen remains unidentified. General observations from the study: Clonotype analysis showed dominance of the ex vivo response by HLA-C-restricted CMV-specific TCR beta clonotypes.

TCRdb itself ran the reads through MiXCR, one entry per CDR3 protein. The table lists roughly 200,000 distinct CDR3 sequences, about 15% of them singletons, with approximately 26% in the top ten. This clonotype originated in a human donor in good health (CMV status not recorded). Some clones in this sample may be carry-over from other donors' samples. The chain is built from TRBV12-3 or TRBV12-4 and TRBJ1-1; D not certain. Specimen: CD8+ T cells from PBMCs. CDR3: CASSLDGVEAFF. In DNA, the CDR3 is TGTGCCAGCAGTTTGGACGGCGTGGAAGCTTTCTTT.